The 22 T cell receptor beta chains given below trace back to one sample, sequenced in a study of CD8+ T cells in alopecia areata. Following extraction, RNA underwent reverse transcription to cDNA, which served as the sequencing template. Generated by immunoSEQ multiplex PCR, the TCRdb table keeps only in-frame clones and is missing some. The repertoire holds 95,000 to 100,000 clones, with 50% to 75% as singletons. Specified treatment: oral pan-JAK inhibitor, 5-10 mg twice daily. Sample: CD8+ T cells sorted from blood, taken at week 4, from a patient treated with tofacitinib. The source is a human donor with alopecia areata.

This rearrangement joins TRBV23-1 to TRBJ2-1; 8 nucleotides line up with TRBD2. TRBV23-1 is filed as an ORF, its function uncertain. The CDR3 is made up of 16 amino acids. J lost 5 bases, V lost 3 bases, and 9 bases had no gene match. DNA of the CDR3: TGCGCCAGCAGTCATAGGGGAGCGGGAGTCGACAATGAGCAGTTCTTC. The encoded protein is CASSHRGAGVDNEQFF.

CDR3 coding DNA: TGTGCCAGCAGTTCCCTGACTAGCGGGGGGGAGAACATTCAGTACTTC. Translated: CASSSLTSGGENIQYF. This chain connects TRBV28 to TRBJ2-4; 14 bases fit TRBD2. The CDR3 totals 16 residues. Unmatched junction bases numbered 6, after V lost 4 bases and J lost 7 bases. The V gene's germline CDR1 is MDHEN and CDR2 SYDVKM.

V is TRBV4-3 and J is TRBJ2-7; TRBD2 matches 11 bases. V shed 0 bases, J shed 2 bases, and the junction held 6 bases outside the gene matches. Germline V gene sequence: CDR1 LGHNA, CDR2 YSLEER. The CDR3 runs to 17 residues. DNA for the CDR3: TGCGCCAGCAGCCAAGATGCCTCGACTAGCGGGGCCTACGAGCAGTACTTC. It encodes CASSQDASTSGAYEQYF.

The V gene is TRBV29-1, the J gene TRBJ1-1; D call uncertain. V was pared by 2 bases and J by 1 base, with 8 bases between. CDR1 is SQVTM, CDR2 ANQGSEA, per germline. This CDR3 comprises 13 residues. The CDR3 bases are TGCAGCGTTGAAAAAAGGAGGAACACTGAAGCTTTCTTT. This translates into CSVEKRRNTEAFF.

The table lists this clone with a count of one. This chain links TRBV4-1 with TRBJ2-1; 9 bases match TRBD2. Germline CDR1 reads MGHRA; CDR2 reads YSYEKL. There are 18 residues in the CDR3. The V gene end was trimmed by 5 bases and the J gene end by 1 base; junction bases not matched to a gene: 12. The CDR3 region is CASSSRSSGSSSYNEQFF. DNA of the CDR3: TGCGCCAGCAGCAGCCGGAGTAGCGGGAGTTCATCCTACAATGAGCAGTTCTTC.

V usage is TRBV7-3 and J usage is TRBJ2-1; D may be TRBD1 or TRBD2 (6 bases each). The CDR3 covers 14 residues. V lost 2 bases and J lost 7, with 12 bases in between. Germline loops: CDR1 SGHTA, CDR2 FQGTGA. CDR3 protein: CASSLVKGGNEQFF. CDR3 nucleotides: TGTGCCAGCAGCTTAGTAAAAGGGGGGAATGAGCAGTTCTTC.

At least ten counts were recorded for this clone. The same CDR3 arises from other DNA sequences in this sample as well. This sequence joins TRBV7-9 and TRBJ2-2; D is unresolved. In germline, CDR1 is SEHNR, CDR2 FQNEAQ (reference sequence). The CDR3 runs to 13 residues. V gave up 2 bases and J gave up 0 bases, with 1 base separating them. The DNA for the CDR3 is TGTGCCAGCAGCTTAACGAACACCGGGGAGCTGTTTTTT. This encodes CASSLTNTGELFF.

The J gene is TRBJ2-7, the V gene TRBV28; 14 positions agree with TRBD2. Germline V gene sequence: CDR1 MDHEN, CDR2 SYDVKM. Trimming removed 4 bases from V and 0 bases from J; junction bases left unmatched: 14. The CDR3 sequence is 20 residues long. CDR3 protein: CASSSLPTSGRAPSSYEQYF. CDR3 nucleotide sequence: TGTGCCAGCAGTTCCCTTCCGACTAGCGGGAGGGCCCCTAGCTCCTACGAGCAGTACTTC.

As concerns this clone: A single base is all that separates this from a far larger clone, so a read error is likely. V gene TRBV5-6 combines with J gene TRBJ2-7; D unclear. The V end lost 4 bases, the J end lost 4 bases, and 9 bases lay between the germline ends. CDR1 is SGHDT, CDR2 YYEEEE, per germline. CDR3 size: 12 residues. CDR3: CASSQDSYEQYF. The DNA of the CDR3 is TGTGCCAGCAGCCAAGATAGTTACGAGCAGTACTTC.

This clone was observed a few times. The chain joins TRBV28 to TRBJ2-3; TRBD2 matches 8 bases. The CDR3 consists of 15 residues. V lost 6 bases and J lost 0; bases outside the gene matches: 5. Germline V lookup: CDR1 MDHEN, CDR2 SYDVKM. The CDR3 loop reads CASRRTSRSTDTQYF. In nucleotides, the CDR3 is TGTGCCAGCAGACGGACTAGCCGGAGCACAGATACGCAGTATTTT. Full variable domain (rest looked up from reference TRBV28 and TRBJ2-3): DVKVTQSSRYLVKRTGEKVFLECVQDMDHENMFWYRQDPGLGLRLIYFSYDVKMKEKGDIPEGYSVSREKKERFSLILESASTNQTSMYLCASRRTSRSTDTQYFGPGTRLTVL.

This clone was counted only a few times. This same CDR3 is encoded by further DNA sequences in the sample. This sequence joins TRBV5-1 and TRBJ1-1; the D is unclear. In germline, CDR1 is SGHRS, CDR2 YFSETQ. V lost 0 bases and J 1 base, leaving 4 bases between the germline ends. The CDR3 covers 13 residues. As DNA, the CDR3 is TGCGCCAGCAGCTTGGCAGGGAACACTGAAGCTTTCTTT. Protein sequence: CASSLAGNTEAFF.

The chain links TRBV5-1 to TRBJ2-5; 7 bases are shared with TRBD2. The CDR3 runs 15 residues. The J segment lost 5 bases and the V segment lost 3 bases, leaving 10 bases of the junction unmatched. CDR1 is SGHRS and CDR2 is YFSETQ in the germline V gene. CDR3 sequence: CASSSGGGVGETQYF. The CDR3 bases are TGCGCCAGCAGCTCGGGCGGGGGAGTAGGTGAGACCCAGTACTTC.

J is TRBJ2-1 and V is TRBV30; D is unresolved. This CDR3 has 13 residues. Trimming pared 3 bases from V and 8 bases from J, leaving 14 bases between. Germline assignment: CDR1 GTSNPN and CDR2 SVGIG (reference sequence). In DNA, the CDR3 is TGTGCCTGGAGCCCCATAGGGTTCGATGAGCAGTTCTTC. This codes for CAWSPIGFDEQFF.

The rearrangement uses TRBV6-5 and TRBJ2-1; D possibly corresponds to TRBD2 (5 bases). CDR1 is MNHEY and CDR2 is SVGAGI in the germline V gene. V lost 2 bases, J lost 8 bases, and 16 bases lay in between. The CDR3 is 15 residues long. In DNA, the CDR3 is TGTGCCAGCAGTTACCCGGGGTCTGTAGGCGATGAGCAGTTCTTC. Translated: CASSYPGSVGDEQFF.

The chain joins TRBV4-1 to TRBJ1-5, with 9 bases that match TRBD1. Germline V lookup: CDR1 MGHRA, CDR2 YSYEKL. This CDR3 comprises 15 residues. Unmatched junction bases numbered 3, after V lost 2 bases and J lost 4 bases. The CDR3, as DNA: TGCGCCAGCAGCCAACTGGGACAGGGTAATCAGCCCCAGCATTTT. It specifies CASSQLGQGNQPQHF.

The chain employs TRBV7-6 and TRBJ2-3; TRBD1 is a possible D gene (5 bases). Trimming cost V 1 base and J 5 bases, with 19 bases left between them. CDR3 length equals 17 residues. The V gene's germline CDR1 is SGHVS and CDR2 FNYEAQ. For the CDR3, the DNA is TGTGCCAGCAGCTTAGATTCCCCCAGTGGGGCCGAAGATACGCAGTATTTT. Translating gives CASSLDSPSGAEDTQYF.

The genes are TRBV15 and TRBJ2-1; no clear D gene. Germline loops: CDR1 LNHNV, CDR2 YYDKDF (reference sequence). CDR3 length: 12 amino acids. Trimming removed 3 bases at V and 6 bases at J, with 6 bases between. In nucleotides, the CDR3 is TGTGCCACCAGCAGCCTGCGCAATGAGCAGTTCTTC. It specifies CATSSLRNEQFF.

The chain joins TRBV30 to TRBJ1-2; TRBD1 agrees at 8 bases. In germline, CDR1 is GTSNPN, CDR2 SVGIG (reference sequence). The CDR3 spans 14 residues. V lost 2 bases to trimming and J lost 4 bases; unmatched junction nucleotides: 6. The CDR3 DNA reads TGTGCCTGGAGTACCGGACAGGGAGTCTATGGCTACACCTTC. This codes for CAWSTGQGVYGYTF.

V usage is TRBV6-1 and J usage is TRBJ2-3, with D unresolved. Germline loops: CDR1 MNHNS, CDR2 SASEGT. V shed 1 base and J shed 2 bases, with 10 bases lying between them. This CDR3 comprises 15 residues. CDR3 sequence reads: CASSEDRAHTDTQYF. The CDR3 DNA reads TGTGCCAGCAGTGAAGATAGGGCCCACACAGATACGCAGTATTTT.

This clone has only a few counts. V gene TRBV7-2 combines with J gene TRBJ2-3; D unresolved. CDR3 length equals 14 residues. Per germline, CDR1 SGHTA and CDR2 FQGNSA. Deletions cut 1 base from V and 2 bases from J, with 7 bases between. Here the CDR3 DNA reads TGTGCCAGCAGCTTAGTAATCACCACAGATACGCAGTATTTT. Protein product: CASSLVITTDTQYF.

This chain connects TRBV5-1 to TRBJ2-6; a weak D match, TRBD1 (6 bases). Germline V gives CDR1 SGHRS, CDR2 YFSETQ. Trimming removed 4 bases from V and 0 bases from J, with 11 bases in between. CDR3 length equals 16 residues. The CDR3 sequence: CASSPWTDSGANVLTF. The CDR3 nucleotides are TGCGCCAGCAGCCCATGGACAGACTCTGGGGCCAACGTCCTGACTTTC.

This clone was detected only a few times. The chain combines TRBV4-1 with TRBJ1-5; 8 bases are shared with TRBD1. The CDR3 covers 17 residues. The germline CDR1 and CDR2 sequences are MGHRA and YSYEKL. V lost 0 bases and J lost 3; bases outside the gene matches: 7. The CDR3 DNA reads as TGCGCCAGCAGCCAAGATCTAGGGACAGGCCTCAATCAGCCCCAGCATTTT. This sequence encodes CASSQDLGTGLNQPQHF.